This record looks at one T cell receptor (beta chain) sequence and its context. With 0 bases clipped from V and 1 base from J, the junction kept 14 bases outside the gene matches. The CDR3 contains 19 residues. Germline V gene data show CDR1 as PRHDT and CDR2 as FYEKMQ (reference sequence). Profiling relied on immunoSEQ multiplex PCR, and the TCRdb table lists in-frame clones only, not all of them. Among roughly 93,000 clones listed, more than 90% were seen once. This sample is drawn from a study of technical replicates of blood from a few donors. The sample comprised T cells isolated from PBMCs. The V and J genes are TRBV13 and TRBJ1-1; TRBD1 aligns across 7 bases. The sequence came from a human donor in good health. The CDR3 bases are TGTGCCAGCAGCTTAGGTCGTCGGGACAGTATTTACCAGAACACTGAAGCTTTCTTT. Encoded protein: CASSLGRRDSIYQNTEAFF.